The rows below give T cell receptor beta chains drawn from one sample of a study of beta chain features in type 1 diabetes. TCRdb's copy holds only in-frame clones and misses some; the assay was immunoSEQ multiplex PCR. Counted here are more than 350,000 clones, over 10% occurring once; the ten biggest clones make up 0.045% to 0.06%. Sequencing was performed on naive CD4+ T cells from blood. The receptors originated from a young woman in good health. CDR3s include the opening cysteine and the closing phenylalanine or tryptophan. The D gene is left open where the match is weak. The size entry is marked missing in some rows and otherwise reads once, few, many or a size class.

clone size,V gene,D gene,J gene,CDR3 protein,CDR3 DNA
.,TRBV7-2,TRBD1,TRBJ2-7,CASSSTGYGQGAGEQYF,TGTGCCAGCAGCTCAACCGGGTATGGACAGGGGGCTGGTGAGCAGTACTTC
few,TRBV2,.,TRBJ2-1,CASTSQGAGEQFF,TGTGCCAGCACCTCTCAGGGCGCGGGTGAGCAGTTCTTC
few,TRBV27,TRBD2,TRBJ2-3,CASSILAGGGTDTQYF,TGTGCCAGCAGTATACTAGCGGGAGGTGGCACAGATACGCAGTATTTT
few,TRBV28,.,TRBJ1-3,CASSPGGTPTGNTIYF,TGTGCCAGCAGTCCCGGCGGGACGCCCACTGGAAACACCATATATTTT
few,TRBV9,.,TRBJ2-7,CASSVGSPSHEQYF,TGTGCCAGCAGCGTAGGTAGCCCCTCCCACGAGCAGTACTTC
few,TRBV7-3,.,TRBJ1-2,CASTKGRVYGYTF,TGTGCCAGCACGAAGGGGAGAGTCTATGGCTACACCTTC
few,TRBV7-3,.,TRBJ2-1,CASSLIPHAEQFF,TGTGCCAGCAGCTTAATCCCCCACGCTGAGCAGTTCTTC
few,TRBV12-5,.,TRBJ2-4,CAVEGLAKNIQYF,TGTGCCGTGGAGGGCCTAGCCAAAAACATTCAGTACTTC
.,TRBV7-9,.,TRBJ2-1,CASSLGGPNEQFF,TGTGCCAGCAGCTTAGGGGGTCCCAATGAGCAGTTCTTC
.,TRBV9,.,TRBJ2-3,CASSISGTDTQYF,TGTGCCAGCAGCATTAGCGGCACAGATACGCAGTATTTT
few,TRBV18,TRBD1,TRBJ1-2,CASSGQGAYGYTF,TGTGCCAGCTCAGGACAGGGGGCCTATGGCTACACCTTC
few,TRBV6-1,.,TRBJ1-2,CASSPRTDVPGYTF,TGTGCCAGCAGCCCCAGGACGGATGTTCCTGGCTACACCTTC
.,TRBV5-1,.,TRBJ2-1,CASSLGDKYNEQFF,TGCGCCAGCAGCTTGGGGGACAAATACAATGAGCAGTTCTTC
few,TRBV6-1,TRBD1,TRBJ1-2,CAGNRGPDRGYTF,TGTGCCGGAAACAGGGGTCCGGATCGGGGCTACACCTTC
many,TRBV28,TRBD1,TRBJ2-1,CASRSGQDLQQFF,TGTGCCAGCAGATCTGGACAGGACCTTCAGCAGTTCTTC
.,TRBV7-3,TRBD1,TRBJ2-2,CASSLLSGTVNTGELFF,TGTGCCAGCAGCCTTCTATCGGGGACAGTTAACACCGGGGAGCTGTTTTTT
few,TRBV5-1,TRBD1,TRBJ2-3,CASSWGTGGTDTQYF,TGCGCCAGCAGCTGGGGGACAGGGGGCACAGATACGCAGTATTTT
few,TRBV6-5,.,TRBJ1-1,CASSLSRDLTEAFF,TGTGCCAGCAGTTTGTCCCGGGACCTTACTGAAGCTTTCTTT
few,TRBV25-1,TRBD1,TRBJ1-1,CASSEQGTVTEAFF,TGTGCCAGCAGTGAGCAAGGGACAGTCACTGAAGCTTTCTTT
few,TRBV29-1,TRBD1,TRBJ2-7,CSVLNQGVVYF,TGCAGCGTCTTGAATCAGGGGGTCGTGTACTTC
once,TRBV11-3,.,TRBJ1-2,CASSRLGYGYTF,TGTGCCAGCAGCCGACTAGGCTATGGCTACACCTTC
few,TRBV6-1,.,TRBJ2-6,CASSEERSGANVLTF,TGTGCCAGCAGTGAGGAGCGATCTGGGGCCAACGTCCTGACTTTC
few,TRBV27,.,TRBJ2-5,CASSLSRGYQETQYF,TGTGCCAGCAGTTTATCGAGGGGGTACCAAGAGACCCAGTACTTC
few,TRBV29-1,.,TRBJ1-2,CSVVGPNYGYTF,TGCAGCGTTGTTGGGCCTAACTATGGCTACACCTTC
few,TRBV7-2,.,TRBJ2-5,CASSPRPTGFQETQYF,TGTGCCAGCAGCCCCCGACCAACAGGTTTTCAAGAGACCCAGTACTTC
few,TRBV28,.,TRBJ2-5,CASSLSQETQYF,TGTGCCAGCAGCCTCAGCCAAGAGACCCAGTACTTC
.,TRBV7-3,.,TRBJ1-1,CASSLNWNTEAFF,TGTGCCAGCAGCTTAAACTGGAACACTGAAGCTTTCTTT
few,TRBV10-3,TRBD2,TRBJ2-5,CAISGFGGGETQYF,TGTGCCATCAGTGGGTTCGGCGGGGGAGAGACCCAGTACTTC
few,TRBV7-2,.,TRBJ1-6,CASSSTNSPLHF,TGTGCCAGCAGCTCGACAAATTCACCCCTCCACTTT
.,TRBV2,.,TRBJ2-4,CASSEVTTGNNIQYF,TGTGCCAGCAGTGAAGTGACCACAGGGAATAACATTCAGTACTTC
.,TRBV7-3,.,TRBJ1-1,CASSAVGRETEAFF,TGTGCCAGCAGCGCGGTCGGGCGAGAGACTGAAGCTTTCTTT
few,TRBV30,.,TRBJ2-7,CAWSSGSFPPRGYEQYF,TGTGCCTGGAGTTCCGGGTCATTCCCTCCTCGTGGCTACGAGCAGTACTTC